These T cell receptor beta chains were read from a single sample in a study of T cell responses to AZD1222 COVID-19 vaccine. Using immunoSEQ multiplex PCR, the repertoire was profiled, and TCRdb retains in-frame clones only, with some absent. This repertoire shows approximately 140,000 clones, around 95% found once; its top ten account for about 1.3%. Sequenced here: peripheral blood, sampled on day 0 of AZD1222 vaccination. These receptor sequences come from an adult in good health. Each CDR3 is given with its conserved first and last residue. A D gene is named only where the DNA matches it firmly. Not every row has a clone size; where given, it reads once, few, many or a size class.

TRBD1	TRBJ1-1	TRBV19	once	TGTGCCAGTAGTACGACAGGGTTGAACACTGAAGCTTTCTTT	CASSTTGLNTEAFF
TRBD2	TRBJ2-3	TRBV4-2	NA	TGTGCCAGCAGCCAGAGGGACTATATCACAGATACGCAGTATTTT	CASSQRDYITDTQYF
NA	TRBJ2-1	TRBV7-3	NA	TGTGCCAGCAGCTCCCCCGGGACTTTAACCTACAATGAGCAGTTCTTC	CASSSPGTLTYNEQFF
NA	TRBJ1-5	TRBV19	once	TGTGCCAGTAAGGCATGGATAGATCAGCCCCAGCATTTT	CASKAWIDQPQHF
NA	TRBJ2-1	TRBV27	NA	TGTGCCAGCAGTCCATGGACGGGCTACAATGAGCAGTTCTTC	CASSPWTGYNEQFF
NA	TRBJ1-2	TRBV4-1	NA	TGCGCCAGCAGCGGGATGGACAGACAACTGATCTATGGCTACACCTTC	CASSGMDRQLIYGYTF
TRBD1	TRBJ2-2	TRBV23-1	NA	TGCGCCAGCAGTCAGGATCCCCGGCGGGACAGGGGATCCGCGAACACCGGGGAGCTGTTTTTT	CASSQDPRRDRGSANTGELFF
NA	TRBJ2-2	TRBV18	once	TGTGCCAGCTCACCGAGGCGTACCGGGGAGCTGTTTTTT	CASSPRRTGELFF
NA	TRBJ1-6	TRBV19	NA	TGTGCCAGTAGTATTTCCCCCAAAGGGATCTATAATTCACCCCTCCACTTT	CASSISPKGIYNSPLHF
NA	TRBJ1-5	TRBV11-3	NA	TGTGCCAGCAGGATAGGTAACTGGAGCAATCAGCCCCAGCATTTT	CASRIGNWSNQPQHF
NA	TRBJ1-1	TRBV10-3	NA	TGTGCCATCTCAAGGGGGTTTCGCACTGAAGCTTTCTTT	CAISRGFRTEAFF
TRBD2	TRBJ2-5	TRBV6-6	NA	TGTGCCAGCAGAGGCCTAGCGGGAGGGCCCCAAGAGACCCAGTACTTC	CASRGLAGGPQETQYF
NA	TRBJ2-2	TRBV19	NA	TGTGCCAGTAGTATAGTTGGCACCGGGGAGCTGTTTTTT	CASSIVGTGELFF
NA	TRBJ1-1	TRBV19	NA	TGTGCCAGTATTTTACAGGGCAGGAACACTGAAGCTTTCTTT	CASILQGRNTEAFF
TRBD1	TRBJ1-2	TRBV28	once	TGTGCCAGCAGTTCACAAACAGGACAGGGGTATGGCTACACCTTC	CASSSQTGQGYGYTF
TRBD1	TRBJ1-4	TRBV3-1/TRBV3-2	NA	TGTGCCAGCAGCCAAAAGGGGACAGGGGTAAAACTGTTTTTT	CASSQKGTGVKLFF
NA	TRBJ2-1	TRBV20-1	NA	TGCAGTGCTAGTCCCTCAAGGTACAATGAGCAGTTCTTC	CSASPSRYNEQFF
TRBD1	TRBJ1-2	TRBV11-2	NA	TGTGCCAGCAGCGAACGGACAGGCTATGGCTACACCTTC	CASSERTGYGYTF
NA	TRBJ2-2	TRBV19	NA	TGTGCCTTAGAGGGAGATTCGAACACCGGGGAGCTGTTTTTT	CALEGDSNTGELFF
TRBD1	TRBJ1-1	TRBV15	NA	TGTGCCACCAGCCCGACAGGGGGCGGTTGGAACACTGAAGCTTTCTTT	CATSPTGGGWNTEAFF
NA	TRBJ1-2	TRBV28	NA	TGTGCCAGCAGCCCTATTTCCGCCCGAGGAGGGACTAACTATGGCTACACCTTC	CASSPISARGGTNYGYTF
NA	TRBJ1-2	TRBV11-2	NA	TGTGCCAGCAGCTTAGCAGGGATTGACTATGGCTACACCTTC	CASSLAGIDYGYTF
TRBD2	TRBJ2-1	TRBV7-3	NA	TGTGCCAGCAGCTTTCTAGCGGGAGGGCAGGATGAGCAGTTCTTC	CASSFLAGGQDEQFF
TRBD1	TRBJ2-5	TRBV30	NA	TGTGCCCGAGGGGGCGCGAGACCTCAAGAGACCCAGTACTTC	CARGGARPQETQYF
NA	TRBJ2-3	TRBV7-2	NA	TGTGCCAGCAGCATCGGGGCACAGCTCACAGATACGCAGTATTTT	CASSIGAQLTDTQYF
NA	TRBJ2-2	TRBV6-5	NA	TGTGCCAGCAGTTACGGTGTCGGGACGAACACCGGGGAGCTGTTTTTT	CASSYGVGTNTGELFF
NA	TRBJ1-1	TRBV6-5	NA	TGTGCCAGCAATAGTCCGCGGGAATCTGAAGCTTTCTTT	CASNSPRESEAFF
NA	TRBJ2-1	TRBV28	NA	TGTGCCAGCAGAGGGACCCAAGGGTCCAATGAGCAGTTCTTC	CASRGTQGSNEQFF
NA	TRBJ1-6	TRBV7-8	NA	TGTGCCAGCAGTCAACGGTGGGCGACGGATAATTCACCCCTCCACTTT	CASSQRWATDNSPLHF